The rows below give T cell receptor beta chains drawn from one sample of a study of blood T cell repertoires in COVID-19. Profiling relied on immunoSEQ multiplex PCR, and the TCRdb table lists in-frame clones only, not all of them. The table records under 85,000 clones, around 80% of them present only once. Source material: peripheral blood. The receptor source for this set is a man older than 75 with active or convalescent COVID-19. Each CDR3 is given with its conserved first and last residue. Clone size, where shown, is once, few, many, or a class for clones that have expanded.

v_call,clone_size,cdr3_aa
TRBV19,few,CASSAGLAVTYEQYF
TRBV19,once,CASSIEGGAKTQYF
TRBV5-8,NA,CASTSVVNTEAFF
TRBV28,once,CASISGGLVETQYF
TRBV5-1,few,CASSPESYRSYGYTF
TRBV20-1,NA,CSAPSGGPQYF
TRBV29-1,NA,CSVQQGNSPLHF
TRBV10-2,NA,CASSDLRGLNTEAFF
TRBV18,NA,CASSETSHLWPQHF
TRBV7-3,NA,CASSSTQGLDGGYTF
TRBV11-2,NA,CASSLGRGKETQYF
TRBV6-2/TRBV6-3,NA,CASSYSTGAYNEQFF
TRBV5-1,NA,CASSLSQGRNNSPLHF
TRBV5-1,NA,CASSIGQVDGDIQYF
TRBV10-2,NA,CASSEWVAGDADTQYF
TRBV7-2,NA,CASREQTGENYGYTF
TRBV29-1,NA,CSVQGADTEAFF
TRBV27,NA,CASGLAGGISSYNEQFF
TRBV4-1,NA,CASSQDSGTYEQYF
TRBV3-1/TRBV3-2,NA,CASSHGTGGLGYGYTF
TRBV27,NA,CASSLGLAGLYEQYF
TRBV18,once,CASSPRAAGGKDQETQYF